This TCR beta chain was captured in a study of blood T cell repertoires in COVID-19. Profiling relied on immunoSEQ multiplex PCR, and the TCRdb table lists in-frame clones only, not all of them. The sample holds hundreds of thousands of clones; 86% are singletons and the top ten take almost 1.5%. V was clipped by 1 base and J by 4 bases; unmatched bases: 5. The CDR3 runs to 15 residues. The germline CDR1 and CDR2 sequences are SGHVS and FQNEAQ. This receptor was identified in a woman under 40 with active or convalescent COVID-19. Sequencing used peripheral blood. J is TRBJ1-2 and V is TRBV7-8; 8 nucleotides agree with TRBD1. As DNA, the CDR3 is TGTGCCAGCAGCTTAGAAACAGGGGGGGCCTATGGCTACACCTTC. This encodes CASSLETGGAYGYTF.